The entry below describes one T cell receptor beta chain. Its antigen is currently unknown. This record comes from a study of cytomegalovirus exposure and HLA in healthy donors. Turning to the study itself: A later analysis reported the same platform for the roughly 120 validation repertoires and the roughly 670 first-cohort repertoires.

Sequencing used immunoSEQ multiplex PCR; TCRdb keeps in-frame clones, though not all of them. The table has 200,000 or so clones, 70% to 90% seen once. Study-level results: Cytomegalovirus-associated status was assigned to 150 to 200 TCR beta chains. It was reportedly the case that the classifier diagnosed cytomegalovirus status with high specificity and sensitivity.

Donors were drawn from the approximately 110-subject validation cohort, separate from the approximately 680-subject first cohort. The clonotype comes from a woman between 18 and 29 years old in good health and CMV-seronegative. Material: PBMCs.

The CDR3 reads CASIGTVSPYEQYF. The CDR3 nucleotides are TGTGCCAGCATCGGTACAGTATCCCCCTACGAGCAGTACTTC. The chain uses TRBV28 and TRBJ2-7; no reliable D call. The CDR3 loop spans 14 amino acids. Germline lookup yields CDR1 MDHEN and CDR2 SYDVKM. The V and J ends lost 7 bases and 2 bases respectively, with 15 bases between them.